This T cell receptor beta chain was sequenced in a study of shared clonotypes between healthy human individuals. A remark on this clone: The sample has other DNA sequences that encode this CDR3 too.

There are 14 residues in the CDR3. In germline, CDR1 is LNHDA, CDR2 SQIVND (reference sequence). The ends were cut back, 5 bases at V and 0 bases at J, with 5 bases in the middle. Sequenced by immunoSEQ multiplex PCR; TCRdb stores in-frame clones only, minus some. The table includes about 2.4 million clones, approximately 94% detected once. The TCR was taken from a man younger than 30 in good health. The chain couples TRBV19 to TRBJ2-6; D is unclear. The sequencing input was naive CD4+ T cells sorted from blood. Specified subset: CD45RA+ positively selected. The CDR3 coding sequence is TGTGCCAGTAGTTCCGTCTCTGGGGCCAACGTCCTGACTTTC. The encoded protein is CASSSVSGANVLTF.